These T cell receptor beta chains were read from a single sample in a study of cytotoxic CD8 clonotypes in ibrutinib-treated CLL. Profiling relied on immunoSEQ multiplex PCR, and the TCRdb table lists in-frame clones only, not all of them. The top ten clones hold under 7% of a sample with approximately 80,000 clones, 86% of them seen once. This specimen was PBMCs, taken before ibrutinib treatment. The receptors derive from a human donor with chronic lymphocytic leukemia. The CDR3 runs from the conserved cysteine through the conserved F or W. The order of the fields is J gene, clone size, V gene, D gene, CDR3 DNA, CDR3 protein. D genes are given only for firm matches. The size field is filled for only some rows; it gives once, few, many or a size class.

TRBJ2-2	-	TRBV16	-	TGTGCCAGCAGCCACGGGGGCTTGGCCATAACCGGGGAGCTGTTTTTT	CASSHGGLAITGELFF
TRBJ2-2	-	TRBV4-1	TRBD1	TGCGCCAGCAGCCTCCGCCGTACGGGACAGGGGGAAACCGGGGAGCTGTTTTTT	CASSLRRTGQGETGELFF
TRBJ2-7	-	TRBV27	TRBD1	TGTGCCAGCAGTTTCCGGGACAGACCCTACGAGCAGTACTTC	CASSFRDRPYEQYF
TRBJ2-3	-	TRBV7-2	TRBD2	TGTGCCAGCAGCTTGAATAGCGGGAGGAACACAGATACGCAGTATTTT	CASSLNSGRNTDTQYF
TRBJ2-5	-	TRBV7-9	-	TGTGCCAGCAGCTTAGACGGGTGGGGGTACCAAGAGACCCAGTACTTC	CASSLDGWGYQETQYF
TRBJ2-2	-	TRBV11-2	-	TGTGCCAGCAGCTATCTCCAAAACACCGGGGAGCTGTTTTTT	CASSYLQNTGELFF
TRBJ2-3	few	TRBV2	TRBD2	TGTGCCAGCAGCATGGGGCTAGCGGCAGATACGCAGTATTTT	CASSMGLAADTQYF
TRBJ1-1	few	TRBV6-1	-	TGTGCCAGCAGTGACGACAGCTTCACTGAAGCTTTCTTT	CASSDDSFTEAFF
TRBJ1-2	-	TRBV5-4	TRBD1	TGTGCCAGCAGCCGTAGACAGGGCATGGGTAACTATGGCTACACCTTC	CASSRRQGMGNYGYTF
TRBJ2-2	-	TRBV7-2	-	TGTGCCAGCAGCTTACGGGACACCGGGGAGCTGTTTTTT	CASSLRDTGELFF
TRBJ1-2	-	TRBV9	-	TGTGCCAGCAGCCCAACACCCAGGGCGAACTATGGCTACACCTTC	CASSPTPRANYGYTF
TRBJ1-1	-	TRBV19	TRBD1	TGTGCCAGTAGTATAAGTGGGACAGGGGGGCACACTGAAGCTTTCTTT	CASSISGTGGHTEAFF
TRBJ1-1	once	TRBV6-5	-	TGTGCCAGCGAGTGGAACACTGAAGCTTTCTTT	CASEWNTEAFF
TRBJ2-7	-	TRBV11-2	TRBD1	TGTGCCAGCAGCCTTGGACAGGGGGACGAGCAGTACTTC	CASSLGQGDEQYF
TRBJ2-7	-	TRBV7-9	-	TGTGCCAGCAGCTTACTTGGCGGGACAAAAGCCTCCTACGAGCAGTACTTC	CASSLLGGTKASYEQYF
TRBJ1-1	-	TRBV9	-	TGTGCCAGCAGCGTAGAACCGGGTTCAGACGCTTTCTTT	CASSVEPGSDAFF
TRBJ1-5	-	TRBV4-2	TRBD1	TGTGCCAGCAGCCAAGACGGGGACAGGGTCCAGCCCCAGCATTTT	CASSQDGDRVQPQHF